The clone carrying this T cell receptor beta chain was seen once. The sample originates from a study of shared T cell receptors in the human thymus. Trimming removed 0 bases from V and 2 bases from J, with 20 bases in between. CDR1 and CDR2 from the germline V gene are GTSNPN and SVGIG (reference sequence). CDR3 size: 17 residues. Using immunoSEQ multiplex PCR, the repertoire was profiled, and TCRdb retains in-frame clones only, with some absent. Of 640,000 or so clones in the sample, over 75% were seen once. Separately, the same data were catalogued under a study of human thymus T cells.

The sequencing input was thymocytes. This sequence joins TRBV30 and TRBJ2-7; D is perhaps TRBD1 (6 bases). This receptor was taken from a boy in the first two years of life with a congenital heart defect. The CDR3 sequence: CAWSVKGVGRTTYEQYF. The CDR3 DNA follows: TGTGCCTGGAGTGTAAAGGGGGTTGGGCGGACCACCTACGAGCAGTACTTC.